A single sample is the source of the 22 T cell receptor beta chains below, sequenced in a study of vaccination and CD4 T cells after COVID-19. Treatment specified: roughly 11-day PBMC culture with coronavirus spike peptide pools or control peptides (ViraFEST assay). The Oncomine TCR Beta short-read assay sequenced DNA from cultured CD4+ T cells. In TCRdb, the PCR reads were re-called with MiXCR into one record per CDR3 protein. The sample has 20,000 to 25,000 distinct CDR3 sequences, roughly two fifths seen once. For these TCRs, the target antigens are not known. Sequencing input: CD4+ T cells from blood, cultured in vitro. These receptors were taken from a human donor who had recovered from COVID-19.

The CDR3, as DNA: TGTGCCAGCAGCTTCAGGCCGGGGTCGGGGGAAGAGACCCAGTACTTC. It yields the protein CASSFRPGSGEETQYF. This sequence joins TRBV7-2 and TRBJ2-5; D is possibly TRBD2 (6 bases). Germline V gives CDR1 SGHTA, CDR2 FQGNSA. CDR3 length: 16 amino acids. V was shortened by 3 bases and J by 3 bases, with 17 bases between the two germline ends. Full variable domain (remainder filled in from reference TRBV7-2 and TRBJ2-5): GAGVSQSPSNKVTEKGKDVELRCDPISGHTALYWYRQSLGQGLEFLIYFQGNSAPDKSGLPSDRFSAERTGGSVSTLTIQRTQQEDSAVYLCASSFRPGSGEETQYFGPGTRLLVL.

The chain's CDR3 is CASSGTSGDTDTQYF. In DNA form, the CDR3 reads TGTGCCAGCAGCGGGACTAGCGGGGACACAGATACGCAGTATTTT. The chain carries TRBV25-1 and TRBJ2-3; TRBD2 matches 13 bases. The CDR3 has 15 amino acids. Germline-derived CDR1 and CDR2 are MGHDK and SYGVNS. Germline trimming cut 6 bases from V and 2 bases from J; bases unmatched to any gene: 2.

The rearrangement joins TRBV7-8 to TRBJ2-7; the match to TRBD1 covers 8 bases. This CDR3 has 14 residues. J lost 2 bases, V lost 1 base, and 1 base had no gene match. Germline V CDR1 and CDR2: SGHVS, FQNEAQ. CDR3 in DNA: TGTGCCAGCAGCTTAGAACAGGGGGCCTACGAGCAGTACTTC. This gives the protein CASSLEQGAYEQYF.

Comments on this clonotype: At one end the junction does not follow the germline gene, possibly because of a read error. The CDR3, as DNA: TGTGACAGCAGTTCGGGACTAGCGGGAGGGGCAGATACGCAGTATTTT. Amino acid sequence: CDSSSGLAGGADTQYF. The chain is built from TRBV6-5 and TRBJ2-3; 16 bases fit TRBD2. The CDR3 spans 16 residues. The germline V gene encodes CDR1 MNHEY and CDR2 SVGAGI.

The genes are TRBV6-5 and TRBJ1-1; 9 nucleotides agree with TRBD1. The CDR3 contains 18 residues. V was clipped by 2 bases and J by 1 base; unmatched bases: 11. Germline-derived CDR1 and CDR2 are MNHEY and SVGAGI. CDR3 loop: CASSYLDRGSGRNTEAFF. CDR3 nucleotides: TGTGCCAGCAGTTACCTCGACAGGGGGAGTGGAAGGAACACTGAAGCTTTCTTT.

The V and J genes are TRBV29-1 and TRBJ2-3; the D call may be TRBD1 or TRBD2 (7 bases each). Germline values: CDR1 SQVTM, CDR2 ANQGSEA. The CDR3 consists of 14 residues. V was shortened by 3 bases and J by 4 bases, with 14 bases between the two germline ends. The chain's CDR3 is CSVEPGGVADTQYF. Here the CDR3 DNA reads TGCAGCGTTGAGCCAGGGGGGGTTGCAGATACGCAGTATTTT.

A few counts support this clonotype. CDR3 protein: CASSFYRVFGYGYTF. The CDR3 coding sequence is TGTGCCAGCAGCTTTTACAGGGTCTTCGGGTATGGCTACACCTTC. The chain joins TRBV7-2 to TRBJ1-2; D might be TRBD1 (6 bases). With 3 bases removed from V and 5 bases from J, the gap between germline ends came to 16 bases. Looked up from germline, CDR1 is SGHTA and CDR2 is FQGNSA. The CDR3 runs 15 residues.

The V gene is TRBV20-1, the J gene TRBJ2-5; D gene unclear. From germline, CDR1 is DFQATT and CDR2 SNEGSKA (reference sequence). V was pared by 3 bases and J by 2 bases, with 4 bases between. The CDR3 spans 11 residues. The CDR3 protein is CSASEQETQYF. CDR3 sequence (DNA): TGCAGTGCTAGCGAGCAAGAGACCCAGTACTTC.

The chain recombines TRBV5-1 with TRBJ2-7; D may correspond to TRBD1 or TRBD2 (6 bases each). This CDR3 is 14 amino acids long. Germline CDR1 is SGHRS and CDR2 is YFSETQ. The germline V and J ends were trimmed by 4 bases and 2 bases, with 13 bases remaining between them. The CDR3 DNA reads TGCGCCAGCAGCGACCCAGGGGAGGCCTACGAGCAGTACTTC. It encodes CASSDPGEAYEQYF.

Of note for this clonotype: One end of the junction does not line up with germline, which may come from a read error. The J gene is TRBJ2-3, the V gene TRBV7-7, with TRBD2 matching 12 bases. CDR1 and CDR2 from the germline V gene are SSHAT and FNYEAQ (reference sequence). This CDR3 contains 16 residues. The CDR3 here is CASGLSLAGGTDTQYF. The CDR3 coding sequence is TGTGCCAGCGGCTTGAGCCTAGCGGGGGGGACAGATACGCAGTATTTT.

This clonotype has only a few counts. In nucleotides, the CDR3 is TGCAGTGCCCCGACAGGGGCCCGCAATCAGCCCCAGCATTTT. It translates to CSAPTGARNQPQHF. V gene TRBV20-1 combines with J gene TRBJ1-5; 8 bases match TRBD1. This CDR3 is 14 amino acids long. V was clipped by 6 bases and J by 2 bases; unmatched bases: 6. The V gene's germline CDR1 is DFQATT and CDR2 SNEGSKA (reference sequence).

The V gene is TRBV20-1, the J gene TRBJ1-5, with TRBD1 identical over 8 bases. V trimming: 6 bases; J trimming: 3 bases; junction bases outside the gene matches: 7. CDR1 DFQATT and CDR2 SNEGSKA come from the germline V gene (reference sequence). The CDR3 contains 14 residues. CDR3 sequence (DNA): TGCAGTGCCACCAGGACAGGGAACAATCAGCCCCAGCATTTT. Residues: CSATRTGNNQPQHF.

The rearrangement joins TRBV30 to TRBJ1-2; no definite D call. Per germline, CDR1 GTSNPN and CDR2 SVGIG (reference sequence). Trimming cost V 4 bases and J 2 bases, with 11 bases left between them. The CDR3 totals 13 residues. CDR3 in amino acids: CAWTRVTNYGYTF. CDR3 sequence (DNA): TGTGCCTGGACAAGGGTTACGAACTATGGCTACACCTTC.

The V and J genes are TRBV2 and TRBJ1-6; possibly TRBD1 for D (5 bases). From germline, CDR1 is SNHLY and CDR2 FYNNEI. The CDR3 length is 16 residues. With 3 bases removed from V and 5 bases from J, the gap between germline ends came to 14 bases. Here the CDR3 DNA reads TGTGCCAGCAGTGAGCTCCAGGGTGGGGATAATTCACCCCTCCACTTT. Protein product: CASSELQGGDNSPLHF.

This chain connects TRBV7-2 to TRBJ1-5; 11 bases match TRBD1. Germline CDR1 reads SGHTA; CDR2 reads FQGNSA. Germline trimming cut 4 bases from V and 6 bases from J; bases unmatched to any gene: 8. The CDR3 covers 16 residues. DNA for the CDR3: TGTGCCAGCAGCTCGGGGACAGGGGGTTTGGGTCAGCCCCAGCATTTT. Translating gives CASSSGTGGLGQPQHF.

The table lists this clonotype with a few counts. The CDR3 reads CSARDSGLQETQYF. DNA for the CDR3: TGCAGTGCTAGAGATTCGGGACTTCAAGAGACCCAGTACTTC. The chain has TRBV20-1 and TRBJ2-5; the D gene is possibly TRBD2 (6 bases). V was shortened by 0 bases and J by 2 bases, with 10 bases between the two germline ends. The CDR3 covers 14 residues. In germline, CDR1 is DFQATT, CDR2 SNEGSKA (reference sequence).

This chain uses TRBV24-1 with TRBJ2-2; D not certain. The V end lost 7 bases, the J end lost 8 bases, and 7 bases lay between the germline ends. CDR3 length: 11 amino acids. Germline assignment: CDR1 KGHDR and CDR2 SFDVKD. This CDR3 is CATRGLGELFF. CDR3 DNA: TGTGCCACCAGGGGTTTAGGGGAGCTGTTTTTT.

This chain uses TRBV6-5 with TRBJ1-2, with D possibly being TRBD1 (6 bases). The CDR3 length is 16 residues. Germline loops: CDR1 MNHEY, CDR2 SVGAGI. V was shortened by 4 bases and J by 4 bases, with 19 bases between the two germline ends. CDR3 sequence: CASSSAPGGSGYGYTF. The CDR3 nucleotides are TGTGCCAGCAGTTCCGCCCCGGGGGGCTCAGGCTATGGCTACACCTTC.

V is TRBV20-1 and J is TRBJ2-7; TRBD2 might be the D (6 bases). CDR1 is DFQATT and CDR2 is SNEGSKA in the germline V gene (reference sequence). The CDR3 runs 15 residues. Trimming removed 5 bases at V and 4 bases at J, with 21 bases between. The DNA of the CDR3 is TGCAGTGCTCCCCAGGCGCGGACTACAGGATACGAGCAGTACTTC. Its protein product is CSAPQARTTGYEQYF.

This chain links TRBV4-3 with TRBJ2-3; weak D call: TRBD1 (6 bases). Germline CDR1 and CDR2: LGHNA and YSLEER. Between the trimmed V and J ends, which lost 0 bases and 11 bases, there was a span of 12 bases. This CDR3 has 13 amino acids. Written as DNA, the CDR3 is TGCGCCAGCAGCCAAGAGGAGCGGACAGAGCAGTATTTT. Its translation: CASSQEERTEQYF.

V usage is TRBV5-5 and J usage is TRBJ1-2; D is possibly TRBD1 (5 bases). The CDR3 has 14 amino acids. CDR1 is SGHKS, CDR2 YYEKEE, per germline (reference sequence). V was shortened by 0 bases and J by 3 bases, with 9 bases between the two germline ends. The CDR3 reads CASSLAAGDYGYTF. Here the CDR3 DNA reads TGTGCCAGCAGCTTGGCGGCGGGGGACTATGGCTACACCTTC.

This clonotype was counted only a few times. CDR3 DNA sequence: TGCGCCAGCAGTGACTTTTCCGGTAACAGGGGGCTTCGTGGCTACACCTTC. This encodes CASSDFSGNRGLRGYTF. The rearrangement joins TRBV10-2 to TRBJ1-2; 9 bases match TRBD1. The junction had 15 bases not matched to a gene; V was cut back by 3 bases and J by 7 bases. Germline V lookup: CDR1 WSHSY, CDR2 SAAADI. CDR3 size: 17 residues.